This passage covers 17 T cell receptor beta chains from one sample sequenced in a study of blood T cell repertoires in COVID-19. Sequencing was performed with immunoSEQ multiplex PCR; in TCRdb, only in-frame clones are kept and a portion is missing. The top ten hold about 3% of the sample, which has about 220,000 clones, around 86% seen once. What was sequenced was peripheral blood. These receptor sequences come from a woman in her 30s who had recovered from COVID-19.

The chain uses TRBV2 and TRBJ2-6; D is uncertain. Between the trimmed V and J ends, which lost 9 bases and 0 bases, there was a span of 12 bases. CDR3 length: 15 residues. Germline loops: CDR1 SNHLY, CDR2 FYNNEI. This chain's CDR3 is CASLSRVSGANVLTF. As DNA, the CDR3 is TGTGCCAGTCTTTCTCGGGTCTCTGGGGCCAACGTCCTGACTTTC.

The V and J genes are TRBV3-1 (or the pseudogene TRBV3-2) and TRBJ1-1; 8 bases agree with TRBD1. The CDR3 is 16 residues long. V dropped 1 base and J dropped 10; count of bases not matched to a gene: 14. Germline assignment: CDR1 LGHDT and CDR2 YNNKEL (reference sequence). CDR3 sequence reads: CASSQGGTQGAVRAFF. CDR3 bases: TGTGCCAGCAGCCAAGGGGGGACCCAGGGGGCGGTGAGAGCTTTCTTT.

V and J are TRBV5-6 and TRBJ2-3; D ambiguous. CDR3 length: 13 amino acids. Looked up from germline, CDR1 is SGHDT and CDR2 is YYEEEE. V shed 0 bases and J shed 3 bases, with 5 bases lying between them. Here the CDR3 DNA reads TGTGCCAGCAGCTTGGTTGCGACAGATACGCAGTATTTT. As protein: CASSLVATDTQYF.

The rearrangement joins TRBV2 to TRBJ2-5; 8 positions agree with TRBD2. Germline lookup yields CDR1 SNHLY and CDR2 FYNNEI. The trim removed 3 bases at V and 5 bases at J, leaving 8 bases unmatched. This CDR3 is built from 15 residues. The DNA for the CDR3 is TGTGCCAGCAGTGACCGGGGACTAGGTTTGGAGACCCAGTACTTC. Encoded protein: CASSDRGLGLETQYF.

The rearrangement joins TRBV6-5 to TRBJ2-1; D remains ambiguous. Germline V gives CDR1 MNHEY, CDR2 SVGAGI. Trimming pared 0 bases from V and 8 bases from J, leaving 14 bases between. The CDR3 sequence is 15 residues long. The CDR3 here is CASSYSAASSDEQFF. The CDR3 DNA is TGTGCCAGCAGTTACTCAGCCGCTTCGAGCGATGAGCAGTTCTTC.

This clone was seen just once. CDR3: CATSRDLAGNEKLFF. CDR3 in DNA: TGTGCCACCAGCAGAGATCTGGCGGGAAATGAAAAACTGTTTTTT. V usage is TRBV15 and J usage is TRBJ1-4, with no clear D. The CDR3 has 15 amino acids. V lost 0 bases and J lost 5, with 10 bases in between. Germline V gene lookup returns CDR1 LNHNV and CDR2 YYDKDF (reference sequence). Looking up the rest from reference TRBV15 and TRBJ1-4 gives the full variable domain: DAMVIQNPRYQVTQFGKPVTLSCSQTLNHNVMYWYQQKSSQAPKLLFHYYDKDFNNEADTPDNFQSRRPNTSFCFLDIRSPGLGDTAMYLCATSRDLAGNEKLFFGSGTQLSVL.

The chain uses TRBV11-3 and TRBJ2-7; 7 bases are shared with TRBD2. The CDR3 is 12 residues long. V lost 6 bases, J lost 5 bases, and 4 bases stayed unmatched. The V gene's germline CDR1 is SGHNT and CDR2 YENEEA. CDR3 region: CASSQRGDEQYF. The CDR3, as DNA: TGTGCCAGCAGTCAACGGGGGGACGAGCAGTACTTC.

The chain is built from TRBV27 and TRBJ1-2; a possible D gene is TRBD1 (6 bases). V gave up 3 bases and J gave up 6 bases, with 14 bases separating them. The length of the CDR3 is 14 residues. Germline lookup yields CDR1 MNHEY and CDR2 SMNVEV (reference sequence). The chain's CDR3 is CASSFRDRRDGYTF. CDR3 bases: TGTGCCAGCAGTTTTCGCGACAGGAGAGATGGCTACACCTTC.

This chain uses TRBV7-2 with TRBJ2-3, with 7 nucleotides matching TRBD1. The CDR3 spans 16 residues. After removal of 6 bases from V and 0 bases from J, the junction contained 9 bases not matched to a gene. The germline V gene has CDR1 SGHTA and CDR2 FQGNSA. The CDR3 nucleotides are TGTGCCAGCAGATTTGACAGGGTCATGAGCACAGATACGCAGTATTTT. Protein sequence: CASRFDRVMSTDTQYF.

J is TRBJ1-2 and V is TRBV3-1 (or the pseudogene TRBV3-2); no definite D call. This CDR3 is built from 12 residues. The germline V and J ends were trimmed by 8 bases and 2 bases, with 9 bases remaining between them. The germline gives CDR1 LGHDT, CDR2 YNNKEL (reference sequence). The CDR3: CASRRENYGYTF. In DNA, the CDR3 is TGTGCCAGCCGGCGGGAGAACTATGGCTACACCTTC.

The CDR3 coding sequence is TGTGCCAGCATCACCTACTCTGGGGCCAACGTCCTGACTTTC. Its protein product is CASITYSGANVLTF. This chain links TRBV5-6 with TRBJ2-6; D remains unclear. CDR3 length: 14 amino acids. V lost 6 bases to trimming and J lost 0 bases, with 7 bases between them. Per the germline V gene, CDR1 is SGHDT and CDR2 is YYEEEE.

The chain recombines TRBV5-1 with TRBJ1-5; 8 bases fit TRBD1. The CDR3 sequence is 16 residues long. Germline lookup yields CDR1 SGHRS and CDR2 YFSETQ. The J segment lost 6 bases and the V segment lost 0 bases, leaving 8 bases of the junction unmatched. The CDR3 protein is CASSLGGPGTGQPQHF. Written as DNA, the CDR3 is TGCGCCAGCAGCTTGGGGGGCCCCGGGACAGGTCAGCCCCAGCATTTT. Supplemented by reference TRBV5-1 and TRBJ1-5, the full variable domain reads KAGVTQTPRYLIKTRGQQVTLSCSPISGHRSVSWYQQTPGQGLQFLFEYFSETQRNKGNFPGRFSGRQFSNSRSEMNVSTLELGDSALYLCASSLGGPGTGQPQHFGDGTRLSIL.

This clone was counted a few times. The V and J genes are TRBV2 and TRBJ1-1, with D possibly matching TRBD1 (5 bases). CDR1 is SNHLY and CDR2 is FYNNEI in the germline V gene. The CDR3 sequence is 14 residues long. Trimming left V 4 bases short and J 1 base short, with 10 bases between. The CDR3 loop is CASSAQGSNTEAFF. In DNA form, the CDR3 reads TGTGCCAGCAGTGCGCAGGGATCGAACACTGAAGCTTTCTTT.

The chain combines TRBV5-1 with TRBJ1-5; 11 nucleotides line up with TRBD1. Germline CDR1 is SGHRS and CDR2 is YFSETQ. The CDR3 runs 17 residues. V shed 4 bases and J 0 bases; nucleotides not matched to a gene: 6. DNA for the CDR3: TGCGCCAGCAGCCCTGGGACAGGGGGAGTTAGCAATCAGCCCCAGCATTTT. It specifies CASSPGTGGVSNQPQHF. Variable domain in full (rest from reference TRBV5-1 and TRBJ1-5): KAGVTQTPRYLIKTRGQQVTLSCSPISGHRSVSWYQQTPGQGLQFLFEYFSETQRNKGNFPGRFSGRQFSNSRSEMNVSTLELGDSALYLCASSPGTGGVSNQPQHFGDGTRLSIL.

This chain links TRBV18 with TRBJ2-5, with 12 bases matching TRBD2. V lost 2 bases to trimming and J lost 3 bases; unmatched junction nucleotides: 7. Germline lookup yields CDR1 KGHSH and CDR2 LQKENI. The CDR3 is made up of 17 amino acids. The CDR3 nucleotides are TGTGCCAGCTCACCAACCCGGACTAGCGGGAAGAAAGAGACCCAGTACTTC. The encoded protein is CASSPTRTSGKKETQYF.

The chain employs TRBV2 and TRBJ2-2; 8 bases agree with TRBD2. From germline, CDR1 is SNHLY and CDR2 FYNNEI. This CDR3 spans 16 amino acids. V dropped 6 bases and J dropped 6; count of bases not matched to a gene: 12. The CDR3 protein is CASRPFSGASSGELFF. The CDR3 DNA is TGTGCCAGCAGACCCTTTAGCGGGGCCTCCTCCGGGGAGCTGTTTTTT.

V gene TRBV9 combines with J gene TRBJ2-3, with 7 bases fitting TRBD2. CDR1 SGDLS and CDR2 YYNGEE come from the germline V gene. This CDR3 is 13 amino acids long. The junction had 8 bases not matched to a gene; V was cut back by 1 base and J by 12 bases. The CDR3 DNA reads TGTGCCAGCAGCGTATGGGCCAGCGGGGATCAGTATTTT. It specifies CASSVWASGDQYF.